These T cell receptor beta chains were read from a single sample in a study of blood T cell repertoires in COVID-19. Assay: immunoSEQ multiplex PCR; the TCRdb copy retains only in-frame clones and omits some. The table records 500,000 to 600,000 clones, roughly nine tenths of them present only once. Material for sequencing was peripheral blood. These receptor sequences come from a woman aged 45-65 years with COVID-19, enrolled during active disease. The CDR3 runs from the conserved cysteine through the conserved F or W.

J gene | V gene | CDR3 protein
TRBJ1-4 | TRBV19 | CASTTRERATNEKLFF
TRBJ2-1 | TRBV18 | CASSAYLSGGAPDNEQFF
TRBJ1-2 | TRBV27 | CASSPQDRVALFGYTF
TRBJ2-5 | TRBV27 | CASSPPTGGTQYF
TRBJ1-4 | TRBV21-1 | CASSKGGSIRGLEKLFF
TRBJ2-2 | TRBV27 | CASSLTQATGELFF
TRBJ2-5 | TRBV7-9 | CASSSRQRMETQYF
TRBJ2-1 | TRBV19 | CASRRDSLNEQFF
TRBJ1-1 | TRBV19 | CASSRTGNLLYTEAFF
TRBJ1-1 | TRBV29-1 | CSVLGQGADTEAFF
TRBJ2-2 | TRBV9 | CASSSRTLDTGELFF
TRBJ1-6 | TRBV2 | CASSEVTGANSPLHF
TRBJ1-4 | TRBV7-9 | CASSFSGGNEKLFF
TRBJ1-4 | TRBV19 | CASSIDPGSNEKLFF
TRBJ1-1 | TRBV25-1 | CASSQTGSRVKAFF
TRBJ1-1 | TRBV5-8 | CASSLRGVTEAFF
TRBJ1-3 | TRBV4-1 | CASSQVRGSSGNTIYF
TRBJ1-4 | TRBV4-1 | CASSQDDGDREVGEKLFF
TRBJ1-1 | TRBV6-6 | CASSYRQGETEAFF
TRBJ2-5 | TRBV4-2 | CASSQVVGGQETQYF
TRBJ2-5 | TRBV7-9 | CASSYLPGRGRGETQYF
TRBJ2-2 | TRBV30 | CAWSLWVGGANTGELFF
TRBJ1-3 | TRBV6-5 | CATSSRTTSGNTIYF
TRBJ2-1 | TRBV10-2 | CASSESRTSANEQFF
TRBJ1-2 | TRBV5-6 | CASSLLRANYGYTF
TRBJ2-5 | TRBV6-5 | CASGSGGGETQYF
TRBJ1-1 | TRBV19 | CASRQGALVNTEAFF
TRBJ2-2 | TRBV18 | CASSPLAGRNTGELFF
TRBJ2-7 | TRBV28 | CASSLTGSYEQYF
TRBJ1-6 | TRBV27 | CASSLSNRVDHNSPLHF
TRBJ1-1 | TRBV5-1 | CASSLQNREGSEAFF
TRBJ2-1 | TRBV11-2 | CASSLTSGGMGEQFF
TRBJ1-1 | TRBV27 | CASSDPQGTEAFF
TRBJ1-4 | TRBV5-1 | CASSLDPGREKLFF
TRBJ1-2 | TRBV28 | CASRFDINYGYTF
TRBJ1-3 | TRBV13 | CASSFTRSGNTIYF
TRBJ1-2 | TRBV5-1 | CASSLGQGDGYTF
TRBJ2-7 | TRBV7-8 | CASSIDTGKDEQYF
TRBJ1-3 | TRBV29-1 | CSGTGGASGNTIYF
TRBJ1-5 | TRBV2 | CASGTEYQPQHF
TRBJ1-2 | TRBV19 | CASKRGSYGYTF
TRBJ2-1 | TRBV30 | CAWSGRDRDWGFF
TRBJ2-1 | TRBV9 | CASSERTGDNEQFF
TRBJ2-7 | TRBV12-5 | CASGLVPGVIHSYEQYF